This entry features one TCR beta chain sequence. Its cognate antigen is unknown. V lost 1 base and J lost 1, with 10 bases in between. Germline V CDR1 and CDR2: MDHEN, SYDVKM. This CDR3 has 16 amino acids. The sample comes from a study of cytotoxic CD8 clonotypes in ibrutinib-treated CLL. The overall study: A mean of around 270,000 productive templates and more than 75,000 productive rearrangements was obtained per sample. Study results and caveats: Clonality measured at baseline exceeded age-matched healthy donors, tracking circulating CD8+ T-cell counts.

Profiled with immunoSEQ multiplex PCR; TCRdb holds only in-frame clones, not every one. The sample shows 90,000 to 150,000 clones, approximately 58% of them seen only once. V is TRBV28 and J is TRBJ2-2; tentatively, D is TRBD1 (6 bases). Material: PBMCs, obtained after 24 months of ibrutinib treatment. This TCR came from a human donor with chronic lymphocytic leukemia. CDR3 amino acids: CASSLFPGVNTGELFF. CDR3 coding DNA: TGTGCCAGCAGTTTATTTCCAGGGGTGAACACCGGGGAGCTGTTTTTT.